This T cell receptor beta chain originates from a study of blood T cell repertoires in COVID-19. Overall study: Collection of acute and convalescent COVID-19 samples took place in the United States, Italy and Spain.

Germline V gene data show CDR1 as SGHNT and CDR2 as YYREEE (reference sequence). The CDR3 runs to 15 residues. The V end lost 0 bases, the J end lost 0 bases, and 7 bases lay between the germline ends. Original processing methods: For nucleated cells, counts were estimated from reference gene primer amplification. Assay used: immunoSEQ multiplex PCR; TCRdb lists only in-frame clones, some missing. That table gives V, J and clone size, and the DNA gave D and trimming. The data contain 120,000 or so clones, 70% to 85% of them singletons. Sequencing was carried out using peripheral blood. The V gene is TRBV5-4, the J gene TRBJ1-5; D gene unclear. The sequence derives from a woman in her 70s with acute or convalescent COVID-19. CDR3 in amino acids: CASSLGGDSNQPQHF. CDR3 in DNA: TGTGCCAGCAGCTTGGGGGGAGATAGCAATCAGCCCCAGCATTTT.